The rows below give T cell receptor beta chains drawn from one sample of a study of chemoradiotherapy in HPV16-positive cancers. Method: immunoSEQ multiplex PCR; TCRdb's copy keeps in-frame clones and lacks some. The data show 7,500 to 9,000 clones, roughly 84% seen once. This sample comprised tumor tissue, obtained from a patient who underwent chemoradiotherapy. These TCRs come from a human donor with HPV-associated anogenital cancer. Each CDR3 is given with its conserved first and last residue. The D gene is left open where the match is weak. Part of the rows lack a size; the others show once, few, many or a class for expanded clones.

D | J | size | V | CDR3 | DNA
- | TRBJ1-4 | few | TRBV11-2 | CASRTGTTNGEKLFF | TGTGCCAGCAGGACCGGGACAACGAATGGTGAAAAACTGTTTTTT
- | TRBJ1-5 | - | TRBV30 | CAWSRGNQPQHF | TGTGCCTGGAGCCGGGGCAATCAGCCCCAGCATTTT
- | TRBJ1-5 | - | TRBV2 | CASILTPNQPQHF | TGTGCCAGCATCTTGACTCCCAATCAGCCCCAGCATTTT
TRBD1 | TRBJ1-2 | - | TRBV2 | CASSESTGVGYGYTF | TGTGCCAGCAGCGAATCGACAGGGGTCGGCTATGGCTACACCTTC
TRBD1 | TRBJ2-1 | - | TRBV9 | CASSVGTAFNEQFF | TGTGCCAGCAGCGTTGGGACAGCTTTTAATGAGCAGTTCTTC
TRBD1 | TRBJ1-4 | - | TRBV5-1 | CASSSAVDRLNEKLFF | TGCGCCAGCAGCTCCGCCGTGGACAGGCTTAATGAAAAACTGTTTTTT
- | TRBJ1-4 | - | TRBV28 | CASSPSVRVSEKLFF | TGTGCCAGCAGTCCTAGTGTCAGGGTTAGTGAAAAACTGTTTTTT
- | TRBJ1-2 | - | TRBV5-1 | CASSFESPNYGYTF | TGCGCCAGCAGCTTTGAGTCCCCCAACTATGGCTACACCTTC
- | TRBJ2-1 | - | TRBV6-4 | CASSDSSGSYNEQFF | TGTGCCAGCAGTGACTCTAGCGGCTCCTACAATGAGCAGTTCTTC
- | TRBJ1-1 | - | TRBV2 | CAGTGQTNTEAFF | TGTGCCGGAACGGGACAAACGAACACTGAAGCTTTCTTT
- | TRBJ1-2 | - | TRBV30 | CAWSEQGYGYTF | TGTGCCTGGAGTGAGCAGGGGTATGGCTACACCTTC